This T cell receptor beta chain was retrieved from a study of T cell changes during pregnancy in multiple sclerosis. Only in-frame clones appear in the TCRdb table, and some are missing; sequencing was by immunoSEQ multiplex PCR. Seen here are some 77,000 clones, approximately 90% observed once, and the top ten hold roughly 0.21%. The specimen was CD4+ T cells from peripheral blood mononuclear cells, collected before pregnancy. The receptor was isolated from a female donor with multiple sclerosis, enrolled in a pregnancy study.

CDR3: CASSSEGQGHGYTF. CDR3 nucleotides: TGTGCCAGCAGCTCTGAAGGACAGGGACATGGCTACACCTTC. This chain uses TRBV7-9 with TRBJ1-2; 8 bases map to TRBD1. Per germline, CDR1 SEHNR and CDR2 FQNEAQ (reference sequence). The CDR3 consists of 14 residues. Trimming took 4 bases from V and 6 from J; bases not matched to a gene: 7.